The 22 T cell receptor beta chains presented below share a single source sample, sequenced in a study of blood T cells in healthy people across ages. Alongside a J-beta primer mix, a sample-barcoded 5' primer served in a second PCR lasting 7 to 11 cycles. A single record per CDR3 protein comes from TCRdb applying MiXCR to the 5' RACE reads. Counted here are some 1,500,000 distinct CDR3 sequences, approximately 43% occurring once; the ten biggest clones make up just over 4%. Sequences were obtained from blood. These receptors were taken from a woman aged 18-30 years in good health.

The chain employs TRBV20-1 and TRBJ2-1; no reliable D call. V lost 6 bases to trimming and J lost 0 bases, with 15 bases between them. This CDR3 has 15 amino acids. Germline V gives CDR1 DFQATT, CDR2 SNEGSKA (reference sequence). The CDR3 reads CSAGIPGYSYNEQFF. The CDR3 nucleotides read TGCAGTGCGGGCATACCGGGCTACTCCTACAATGAGCAGTTCTTC.

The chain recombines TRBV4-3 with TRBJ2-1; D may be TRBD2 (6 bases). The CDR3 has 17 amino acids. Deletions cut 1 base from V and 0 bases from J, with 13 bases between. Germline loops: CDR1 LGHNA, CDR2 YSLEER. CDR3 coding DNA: TGCGCCAGCAGCCAAGGGACTACTAGCCACTCCTACAATGAGCAGTTCTTC. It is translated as CASSQGTTSHSYNEQFF.

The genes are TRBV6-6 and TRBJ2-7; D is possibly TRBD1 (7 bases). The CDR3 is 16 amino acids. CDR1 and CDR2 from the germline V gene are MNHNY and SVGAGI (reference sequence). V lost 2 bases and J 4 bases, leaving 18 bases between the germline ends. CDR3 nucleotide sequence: TGTGCCAGCAGTTACGCGGGACAGTCCCCTTTTTACGAGCAGTACTTC. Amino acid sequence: CASSYAGQSPFYEQYF.

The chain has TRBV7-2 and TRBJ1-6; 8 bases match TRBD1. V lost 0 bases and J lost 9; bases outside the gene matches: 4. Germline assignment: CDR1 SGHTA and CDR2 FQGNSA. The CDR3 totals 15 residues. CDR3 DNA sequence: TGTGCCAGCAGCTTAGCGCATGGACAGGGTTCACCCCTCCACTTT. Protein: CASSLAHGQGSPLHF.

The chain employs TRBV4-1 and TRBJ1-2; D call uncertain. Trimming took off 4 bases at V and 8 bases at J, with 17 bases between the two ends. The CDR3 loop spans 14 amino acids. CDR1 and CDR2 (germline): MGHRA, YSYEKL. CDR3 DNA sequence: TGCGCCAGCAGCCTCCCTACCCCTCCAAGCGGCTACACCTTC. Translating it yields CASSLPTPPSGYTF.

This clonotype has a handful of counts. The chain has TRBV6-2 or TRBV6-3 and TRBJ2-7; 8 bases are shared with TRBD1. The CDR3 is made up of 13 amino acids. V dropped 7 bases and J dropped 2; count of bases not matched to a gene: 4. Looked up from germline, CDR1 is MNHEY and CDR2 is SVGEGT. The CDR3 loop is CASNDRGAYEQYF. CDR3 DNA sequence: TGTGCCAGCAACGACAGGGGAGCCTACGAGCAGTACTTC.

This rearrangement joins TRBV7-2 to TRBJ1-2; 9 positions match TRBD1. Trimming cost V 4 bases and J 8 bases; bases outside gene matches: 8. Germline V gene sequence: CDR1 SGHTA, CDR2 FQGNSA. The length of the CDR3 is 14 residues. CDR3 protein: CASSSRGQGGGYTF. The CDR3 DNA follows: TGTGCCAGCAGCTCCCGGGGACAGGGTGGCGGCTACACCTTC.

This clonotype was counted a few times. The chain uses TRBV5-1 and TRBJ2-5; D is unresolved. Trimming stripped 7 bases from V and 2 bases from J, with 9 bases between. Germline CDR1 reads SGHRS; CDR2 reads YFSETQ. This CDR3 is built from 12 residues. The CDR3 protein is CASRWEQETQYF. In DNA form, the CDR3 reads TGCGCCAGCCGCTGGGAACAAGAGACCCAGTACTTC.

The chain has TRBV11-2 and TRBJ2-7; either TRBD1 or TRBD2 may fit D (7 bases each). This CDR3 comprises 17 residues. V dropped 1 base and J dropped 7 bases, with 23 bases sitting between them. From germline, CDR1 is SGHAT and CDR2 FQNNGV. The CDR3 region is CASSLGRETGFYNEQYF. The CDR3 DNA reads TGTGCCAGCAGCTTAGGGCGGGAGACAGGGTTTTACAATGAGCAGTACTTC.

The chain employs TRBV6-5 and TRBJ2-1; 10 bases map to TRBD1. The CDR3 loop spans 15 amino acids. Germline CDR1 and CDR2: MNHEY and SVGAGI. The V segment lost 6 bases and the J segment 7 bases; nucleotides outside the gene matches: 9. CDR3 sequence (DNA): TGTGCCAGCAGCCCAGACAGGGGGCAAGTAAATGAGCAGTTCTTC. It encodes CASSPDRGQVNEQFF.

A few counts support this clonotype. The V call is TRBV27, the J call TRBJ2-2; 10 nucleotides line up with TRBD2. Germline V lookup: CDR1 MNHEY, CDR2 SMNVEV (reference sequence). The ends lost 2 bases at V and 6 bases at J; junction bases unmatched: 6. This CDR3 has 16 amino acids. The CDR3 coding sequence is TGTGCCAGCAGTTTAGCTTTAGGACTAGCGGCCGGGGAGCTGTTTTTT. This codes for CASSLALGLAAGELFF.

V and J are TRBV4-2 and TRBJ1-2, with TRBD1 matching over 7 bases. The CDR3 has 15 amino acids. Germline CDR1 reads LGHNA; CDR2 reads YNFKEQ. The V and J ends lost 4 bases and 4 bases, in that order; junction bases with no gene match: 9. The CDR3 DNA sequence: TGTGCCAGCAGCCGCCCGAAGACAGGGATCTATGGCTACACCTTC. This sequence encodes CASSRPKTGIYGYTF.

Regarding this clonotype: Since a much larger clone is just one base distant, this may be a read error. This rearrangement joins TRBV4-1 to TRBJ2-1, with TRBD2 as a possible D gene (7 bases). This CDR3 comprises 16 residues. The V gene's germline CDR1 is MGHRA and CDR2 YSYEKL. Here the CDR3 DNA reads TGCGCCAGCAACCAAGATTCCGGGGGGCTTTACAATGAGCAGTTCTTC. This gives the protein CASNQDSGGLYNEQFF.

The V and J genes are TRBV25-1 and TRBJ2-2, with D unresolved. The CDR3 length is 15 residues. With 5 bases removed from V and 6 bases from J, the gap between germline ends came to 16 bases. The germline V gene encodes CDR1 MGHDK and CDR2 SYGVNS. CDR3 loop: CASSTLTESPGELFF. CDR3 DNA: TGTGCCAGCAGTACCTTGACGGAGAGTCCCGGGGAGCTGTTTTTT.

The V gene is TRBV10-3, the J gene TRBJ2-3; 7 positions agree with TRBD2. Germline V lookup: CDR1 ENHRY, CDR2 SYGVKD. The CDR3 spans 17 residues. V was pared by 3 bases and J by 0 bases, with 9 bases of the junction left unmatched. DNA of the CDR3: TGTGCCATCAGTGAAGGCTCTGCGGGGGTAAGCACAGATACGCAGTATTTT. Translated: CAISEGSAGVSTDTQYF.

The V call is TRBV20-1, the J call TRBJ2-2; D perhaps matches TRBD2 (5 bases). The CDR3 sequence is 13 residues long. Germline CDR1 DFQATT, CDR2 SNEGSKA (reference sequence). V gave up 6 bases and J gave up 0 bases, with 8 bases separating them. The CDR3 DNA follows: TGCAGTGCCGGGAAGGCGAACACCGGGGAGCTGTTTTTT. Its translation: CSAGKANTGELFF.

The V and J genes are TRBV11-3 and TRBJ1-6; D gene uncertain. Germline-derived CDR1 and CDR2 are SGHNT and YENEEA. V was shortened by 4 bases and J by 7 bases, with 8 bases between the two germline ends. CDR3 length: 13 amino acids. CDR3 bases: TGTGCCAGCAGCTCCGACGGAAATTCACCCCTCCACTTT. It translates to CASSSDGNSPLHF.

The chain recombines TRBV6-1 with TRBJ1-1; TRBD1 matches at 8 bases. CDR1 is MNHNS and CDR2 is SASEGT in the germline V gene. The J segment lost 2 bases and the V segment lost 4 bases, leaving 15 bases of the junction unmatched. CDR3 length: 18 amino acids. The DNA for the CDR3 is TGTGCCAGCAGTGGACCAACCCGATTGACAGGGGTAAACACTGAAGCTTTCTTT. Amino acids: CASSGPTRLTGVNTEAFF.

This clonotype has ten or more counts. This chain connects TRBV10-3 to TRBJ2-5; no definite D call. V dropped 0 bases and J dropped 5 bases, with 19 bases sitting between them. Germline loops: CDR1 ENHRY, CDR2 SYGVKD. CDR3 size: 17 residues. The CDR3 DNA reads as TGTGCCATCAGTGAGTCCGCGGCAGTCCGGAGCAGGGAGACCCAGTACTTC. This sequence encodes CAISESAAVRSRETQYF.

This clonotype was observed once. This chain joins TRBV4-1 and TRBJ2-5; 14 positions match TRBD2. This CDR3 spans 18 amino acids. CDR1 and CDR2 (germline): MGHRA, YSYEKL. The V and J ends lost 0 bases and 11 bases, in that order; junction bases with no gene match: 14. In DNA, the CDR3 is TGCGCCAGCAGCCAAGATCGGACTAGCGGGGGGAGACTAAATGAGCAGTACTTC. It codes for CASSQDRTSGGRLNEQYF.

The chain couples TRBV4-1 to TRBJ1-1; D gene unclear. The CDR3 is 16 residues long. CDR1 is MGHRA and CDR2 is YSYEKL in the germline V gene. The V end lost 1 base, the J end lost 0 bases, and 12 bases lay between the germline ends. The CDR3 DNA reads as TGCGCCAGCAGCCAAGTTAGGGCCGGGATGAACACTGAAGCTTTCTTT. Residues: CASSQVRAGMNTEAFF.

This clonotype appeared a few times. CDR3 bases: TGTGCCATCAGTGACGTGTACTTC. The encoded protein is CAISDVYF. V and J are TRBV10-3 and TRBJ2-5; no definite D call. CDR3 length: 8 amino acids. Germline V lookup: CDR1 ENHRY, CDR2 SYGVKD. The V and J ends lost 3 bases and 13 bases respectively, with 3 bases between them.